A selection of T cell receptor beta chains follows, all from one sample in a study of T cell responses to AZD1222 COVID-19 vaccine. Assay used: immunoSEQ multiplex PCR; TCRdb lists only in-frame clones, some missing. Of some 150,000 clones listed, about 90% are singletons. The material was peripheral blood, obtained 28 days after the second dose of the MenACWY control vaccine. These receptor sequences come from an adult who received the MenACWY meningococcal vaccine as a control. Each CDR3 is given with its conserved first and last residue. The D gene is left open where the match is weak. Size is omitted from some rows. Given values are once, few, many or a class for expanded clones.

J	size	V	D	DNA	CDR3
TRBJ1-2	.	TRBV28	.	TGTGCCAGCACCTCTCCGGGAGGGTCGGATGGCTACACCTTC	CASTSPGGSDGYTF
TRBJ2-5	once	TRBV30	.	TGTGCCTGGGGCTCGGGGGCTAGCGGAAACCCGCAAGAGACCCAGTACTTC	CAWGSGASGNPQETQYF
TRBJ2-3	.	TRBV6-6	.	TGTGCCAGCAGTCGCTCTTTGGATACGCAGTATTTT	CASSRSLDTQYF
TRBJ1-5	few	TRBV12-3/TRBV12-4	.	TGTGCCAGCAGTCCGCGGTTTAAGCCCCAGCATTTT	CASSPRFKPQHF
TRBJ1-4	few	TRBV29-1	.	TGCAGCGTTGAAGATACGGGCCAAGCAGAAAAACTGTTTTTT	CSVEDTGQAEKLFF
TRBJ1-5	once	TRBV5-1	TRBD1	TGCGCCAGCAGCTTGGACGGACAGGGGAGTCAGCCCCAGCATTTT	CASSLDGQGSQPQHF
TRBJ2-2	.	TRBV30	TRBD2	TGTGCTTCGGGACTAGCGGGAGGAACGCCCGGGGAGCTGTTTTTT	CASGLAGGTPGELFF
TRBJ1-3	.	TRBV28	.	TGTGCCAGCAGTAGGCAGCCCTCCTCTGGAAACACCATATATTTT	CASSRQPSSGNTIYF
TRBJ2-1	.	TRBV7-2	.	TGTGCCAGCAGCTTTTCCGGAGCGTCCTCTTCCTACAATGAGCAGTTCTTC	CASSFSGASSSYNEQFF
TRBJ2-7	.	TRBV6-5	TRBD1	TGTGCCAGCAGTCCCGGGACAGGGGGATCCTACGAGCAGTACTTC	CASSPGTGGSYEQYF
TRBJ1-1	.	TRBV5-4	.	TGTGCCAGCGGCTTTGGGGGAAACACTGAAGCTTTCTTT	CASGFGGNTEAFF
TRBJ2-7	.	TRBV4-3	.	TGCGCCAGCAGCCAAACGTATCGGGGGGCCGGTTCGAGGGAGCAGTACTTC	CASSQTYRGAGSREQYF
TRBJ1-2	.	TRBV6-5	.	TGTGCCAGCAGTTACAAAGGCAGTAAGAGCTATGGCTACACCTTC	CASSYKGSKSYGYTF
TRBJ2-7	.	TRBV7-2	.	TGTGCCAGCAGCTTCCCTAGCCAGTACGAGCAGTACTTC	CASSFPSQYEQYF
TRBJ2-7	once	TRBV24-1	TRBD1	TGTGCCACCAGTGACCCACGGTCGGACAGGATGTACGAGCAGTACTTC	CATSDPRSDRMYEQYF
TRBJ1-2	.	TRBV9	.	TGTGCCAGCAGCGTAATGAGGGGAGGCTACACCTTC	CASSVMRGGYTF
TRBJ2-5	once	TRBV19	.	TGTGCCAGTAGTGTTCAGGGCGCTCAAGAGACCCAGTACTTC	CASSVQGAQETQYF
TRBJ2-6	few	TRBV24-1	.	TGTGCCACCAGTGATTCCGGGGCACCCTTCTCTGGGGCCAACGTCCTGACTTTC	CATSDSGAPFSGANVLTF
TRBJ1-3	.	TRBV7-8	.	TGTGCCAGCAGCTCGACTGAGTCTGGAAACACCATATATTTT	CASSSTESGNTIYF
TRBJ1-2	.	TRBV28	.	TGTGCCAGCAATTCCAGGCAGGTGGGGCACTATGGCTACACCTTC	CASNSRQVGHYGYTF
TRBJ1-2	.	TRBV5-1	TRBD1	TGCGCCAGCAGCCATGGACAGGGTGATATCGGGGGCTACACCTTC	CASSHGQGDIGGYTF
TRBJ2-2	.	TRBV10-3	TRBD2	TGTGCCATCAGTGATGCTCAGGCGGGAGTAACCGGGGAGCTGTTTTTT	CAISDAQAGVTGELFF
TRBJ1-1	.	TRBV24-1	.	TGTGCCACCAGTGCGGGAGACAGAAACACTGAAGCTTTCTTT	CATSAGDRNTEAFF
TRBJ1-1	few	TRBV19	.	TGTGCCAGTAGCAGGAAGGACACTGAAGCTTTCTTT	CASSRKDTEAFF
TRBJ1-2	.	TRBV19	TRBD1	TGTGCCAGTAGACAGGGGGCGGGCTATGGCTACACCTTC	CASRQGAGYGYTF
TRBJ1-1	once	TRBV30	TRBD1	TGTGCCGGCACAGGGGAGACTGAAGCTTTCTTT	CAGTGETEAFF
TRBJ1-5	.	TRBV19	.	TGTGCCAGTAGTATAGAAGGAGGGCCGAATCAGCCCCAGCATTTT	CASSIEGGPNQPQHF
TRBJ1-1	.	TRBV18	.	TGTGCCAGCTCACCTAGAGGGTTAATGGGTGGCACTGAAGCTTTCTTT	CASSPRGLMGGTEAFF
TRBJ1-5	.	TRBV28	.	TGTGCCAGCAGCGGGAATCAGCCCCAGCATTTT	CASSGNQPQHF
TRBJ2-3	.	TRBV27	TRBD1	TGTGCCAGCAGCAGGACAGGGGTAGATACGCAGTATTTT	CASSRTGVDTQYF
TRBJ2-7	.	TRBV28	.	TGTGCCAGCAGTTCGGGGACGGACTCCTACGAGCAGTACTTC	CASSSGTDSYEQYF
TRBJ1-1	.	TRBV29-1	TRBD1	TGCAGCGTTGAGGGACAGGGGGCGAAGACTGAAGCTTTCTTT	CSVEGQGAKTEAFF
TRBJ2-7	.	TRBV12-3/TRBV12-4	.	TGTGCCAGCAGTTACTTATACGAGCAGTACTTC	CASSYLYEQYF
TRBJ1-2	.	TRBV19	.	TGTGCCAGTAGGCCGGGCAGCACAGAAGGCTACACCTTC	CASRPGSTEGYTF
TRBJ1-4	.	TRBV6-2/TRBV6-3	.	TGTGCCAGCAGTTACTCGGGTACTGAAAAACTGTTTTTT	CASSYSGTEKLFF
TRBJ2-5	.	TRBV6-5	TRBD2	TGTGCCAGCAGGAGACTAGCGCCAGAGACCCAGTACTTC	CASRRLAPETQYF
TRBJ2-7	.	TRBV10-3	TRBD1	TGTGCCATCAGTGAGTTCACAGGGGGTGACGAGCAGTACTTC	CAISEFTGGDEQYF
TRBJ2-7	.	TRBV9	TRBD1	TGTGCCAGCAGCCCGGGACAGGGTGCGGAGTGGAAGTACTTC	CASSPGQGAEWKYF
TRBJ2-3	.	TRBV6-2/TRBV6-3	.	TGTGCCAGCAGTTACTCTGGCACGAGCACAGATACGCAGTATTTT	CASSYSGTSTDTQYF
TRBJ1-3	.	TRBV28	.	TGTGCCAGCAGTCTCCCGGGCTCCTCTGGAAACACCATATATTTT	CASSLPGSSGNTIYF
TRBJ1-3	.	TRBV28	TRBD1	TGTGCCAGCAGCCCCGGGACAGGGAGCTCTGGAAACACCATATATTTT	CASSPGTGSSGNTIYF
TRBJ1-5	.	TRBV25-1	TRBD1	TGTGCCAGCAGTGCACAGGGGACGATTGGCAATCAGCCCCAGCATTTT	CASSAQGTIGNQPQHF
TRBJ2-3	.	TRBV6-5	.	TGTGCCAGCAGAGCACCCTTCCCTAGCACAGATACGCAGTATTTT	CASRAPFPSTDTQYF
TRBJ2-1	.	TRBV6-5	TRBD2	TGTGCCAGCAGGAAGGGACTAGCGGGCTACAATGAGCAGTTCTTC	CASRKGLAGYNEQFF
TRBJ2-7	.	TRBV7-8	.	TGTGCCAGCAGCCTGGGGACAGAGCAGTACTTC	CASSLGTEQYF
TRBJ1-1	.	TRBV6-5	TRBD1	TGTGCCAGCAGATCATCGGACAGGGGGGCTTTCTTT	CASRSSDRGAFF
TRBJ2-2	once	TRBV5-4	.	TGTGCCAGCAGCCGGGACCTTTCTACCACCGGGGAGCTGTTTTTT	CASSRDLSTTGELFF
TRBJ2-1	.	TRBV28	.	TGTGCCAGCAGGCGGACGGCCCCCACCCACAATGAGCAGTTCTTC	CASRRTAPTHNEQFF
TRBJ2-3	.	TRBV19	.	TGTGCCAGTAGGAAAGGCCTTACCTTCACAGATACGCAGTATTTT	CASRKGLTFTDTQYF
TRBJ1-5	.	TRBV2	TRBD1	TGTGCCAGCAGCGCGACAGGGGGCTATCAGCCCCAGCATTTT	CASSATGGYQPQHF
TRBJ1-6	.	TRBV20-1	.	TGCAGCCCCTATGACCGGTCACCCCTCCACTTT	CSPYDRSPLHF
TRBJ1-5	once	TRBV7-2	TRBD1	TGTGCCAGCAGCCAACAAGGGGGCCACAATCAGCCCCAGCATTTT	CASSQQGGHNQPQHF
TRBJ1-4	.	TRBV6-5	.	TGTGCCAGCAGTTCTACAGGGAAAGGGGAAAAACTGTTTTTT	CASSSTGKGEKLFF
TRBJ2-3	.	TRBV19	TRBD2	TGTGCCAGTAGTACCCAGGCCCTAGCGGCCCCTCGTGATACGCAGTATTTT	CASSTQALAAPRDTQYF
TRBJ2-5	.	TRBV5-6	.	TGTGCCAGCAGTTTAACAGTGGCGGAGACCCAGTACTTC	CASSLTVAETQYF
TRBJ2-2	.	TRBV27	.	TGTGCCAGCAGTTTCGGGACCTCTTGGGCCGGGGAGCTGTTTTTT	CASSFGTSWAGELFF
TRBJ2-7	.	TRBV4-3	.	TGCGCCAGCAGCCCCCCCGGGGGCTACGAGCAGTACTTC	CASSPPGGYEQYF